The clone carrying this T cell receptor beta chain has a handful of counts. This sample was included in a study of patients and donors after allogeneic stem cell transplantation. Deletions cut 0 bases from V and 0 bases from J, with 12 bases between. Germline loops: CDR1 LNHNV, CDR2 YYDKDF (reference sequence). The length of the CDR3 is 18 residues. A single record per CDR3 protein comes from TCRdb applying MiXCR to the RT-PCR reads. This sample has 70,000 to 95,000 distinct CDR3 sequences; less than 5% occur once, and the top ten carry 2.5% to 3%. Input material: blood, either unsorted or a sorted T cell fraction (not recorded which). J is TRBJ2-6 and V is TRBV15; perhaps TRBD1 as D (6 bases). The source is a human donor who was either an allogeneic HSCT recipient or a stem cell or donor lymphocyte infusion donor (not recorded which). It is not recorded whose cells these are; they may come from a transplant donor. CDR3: CATSRDQGPISGANVLTF. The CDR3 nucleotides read TGTGCCACCAGCAGAGATCAGGGGCCCATCTCTGGGGCCAACGTCCTGACTTTC.